The 20 T cell receptor beta chains presented below share a single source sample, sequenced in a study of blood T cell repertoires in COVID-19. Method: immunoSEQ multiplex PCR; TCRdb's copy keeps in-frame clones and lacks some. The sample shows 89,000 or so clones, about 85% of them seen only once. The specimen sequenced was peripheral blood. These receptors all stem from a human donor in a cohort sampled during active COVID-19.

The chain has TRBV7-6 and TRBJ1-2; D not resolved. The CDR3 totals 13 residues. V lost 5 bases and J 11 bases, leaving 18 bases between the germline ends. CDR1 is SGHVS, CDR2 FNYEAQ, per germline. CDR3: CASSPSEDSRYTF. The CDR3 DNA reads as TGTGCCAGCAGCCCCTCAGAGGACTCCCGGTACACCTTC.

The rearrangement uses TRBV13 and TRBJ2-3; D is uncertain. This CDR3 region has 15 residues. V gave up 2 bases and J gave up 0 bases, with 9 bases separating them. Germline V lookup: CDR1 PRHDT, CDR2 FYEKMQ (reference sequence). The CDR3 reads CASSLRAPSTDTQYF. The DNA for the CDR3 is TGTGCCAGCAGCTTACGCGCCCCTAGCACAGATACGCAGTATTTT.

This chain links TRBV7-2 with TRBJ2-7; 7 bases match TRBD2. Germline values: CDR1 SGHTA, CDR2 FQGNSA. The ends lost 5 bases at V and 2 bases at J; junction bases unmatched: 12. This CDR3 is 16 amino acids long. CDR3 sequence: CASSAVYGRGTYEQYF. As DNA, the CDR3 is TGTGCCAGCAGCGCAGTTTATGGGCGGGGGACCTACGAGCAGTACTTC.

This chain connects TRBV4-2 to TRBJ2-5; 8 bases map to TRBD2. CDR1 and CDR2 from the germline V gene are LGHNA and YNFKEQ. The CDR3 has 15 residues. Losses at the gene ends were 0 bases for V and 5 bases for J; bases not matched to a gene: 5. The CDR3 loop is CASSQDGRAGETQYF. The DNA of the CDR3 is TGTGCCAGCAGCCAAGACGGGAGGGCGGGGGAGACCCAGTACTTC.

The chain employs TRBV5-4 and TRBJ2-7; D perhaps matches TRBD1 (6 bases). V was trimmed by 0 bases and J by 13 bases, leaving 17 bases between them. Germline V gene sequence: CDR1 SGHNT, CDR2 YYREEE (reference sequence). CDR3 length equals 13 residues. The CDR3 region is CASSLAGQGRYYF. CDR3 DNA: TGTGCCAGCAGCTTGGCAGGGCAGGGGCGTTATTACTTC.

The chain couples TRBV28 to TRBJ2-5; 13 nucleotides line up with TRBD2. Germline loops: CDR1 MDHEN, CDR2 SYDVKM. This CDR3 has 16 amino acids. The V gene end was trimmed by 7 bases and the J gene end by 5 bases; junction bases not matched to a gene: 10. The chain's CDR3 is CASTIGLAGAGETQYF. CDR3 bases: TGTGCCAGCACTATAGGACTAGCGGGGGCCGGGGAGACCCAGTACTTC. Together with reference TRBV28 and TRBJ2-5, the CDR3 gives the full variable domain: DVKVTQSSRYLVKRTGEKVFLECVQDMDHENMFWYRQDPGLGLRLIYFSYDVKMKEKGDIPEGYSVSREKKERFSLILESASTNQTSMYLCASTIGLAGAGETQYFGPGTRLLVL.

V and J are TRBV9 and TRBJ2-1, with 8 bases lining up with TRBD2. Germline CDR1 reads SGDLS; CDR2 reads YYNGEE. V shed 0 bases, J shed 1 base, and the junction held 6 bases outside the gene matches. The CDR3 has 17 amino acids. The chain's CDR3 is CASSVVPREGSYNEQFF. CDR3 DNA: TGTGCCAGCAGCGTAGTACCACGGGAGGGGTCCTACAATGAGCAGTTCTTC.

The chain couples TRBV9 to TRBJ1-1, with D perhaps TRBD1 (5 bases). The V end lost 0 bases, the J end lost 4 bases, and 13 bases lay between the germline ends. Germline loops: CDR1 SGDLS, CDR2 YYNGEE. The CDR3 is 15 amino acids. The CDR3 nucleotides read TGTGCCAGCAGCGTAGATACAGGAGAAGGCACTGAAGCTTTCTTT. This encodes CASSVDTGEGTEAFF.

V gene TRBV6-5 combines with J gene TRBJ1-5; unclear D gene. V lost 6 bases and J 3 bases, leaving 9 bases between the germline ends. CDR1 is MNHEY and CDR2 is SVGAGI in the germline V gene. CDR3 length equals 13 residues. The CDR3 nucleotides are TGTGCCAGCAGAAGGACTGACAATCAGCCCCAGCATTTT. As protein: CASRRTDNQPQHF.

CDR3 sequence: CASSSRGSPTDTQYF. The CDR3 DNA reads as TGTGCCAGCAGCTCCCGGGGGTCCCCCACAGATACGCAGTATTTT. This chain connects TRBV7-9 to TRBJ2-3; D perhaps matches TRBD2 (6 bases). V gave up 4 bases and J gave up 2 bases, with 13 bases separating them. CDR3 size: 15 residues. CDR1 and CDR2 from the germline V gene are SEHNR and FQNEAQ (reference sequence).

This clone was found once. The CDR3 DNA is TGTGCCAGCAGCCCGGGAACGGGTGGCTACACCTTC. It specifies CASSPGTGGYTF. V gene TRBV11-3 combines with J gene TRBJ1-2; D remains unclear. Deletions cut 5 bases from V and 7 bases from J, with 11 bases between. CDR1 is SGHNT and CDR2 is YENEEA in the germline V gene. The CDR3 consists of 12 residues.

This clone has a handful of counts. V usage is TRBV6-6 and J usage is TRBJ1-1; D remains unclear. This CDR3 has 13 amino acids. V lost 7 bases, J lost 0 bases, and 9 bases lay in between. Germline V lookup: CDR1 MNHNY, CDR2 SVGAGI (reference sequence). The chain's CDR3 is CASTLLMNTEAFF. The CDR3 nucleotides read TGTGCCAGCACCCTTCTAATGAACACTGAAGCTTTCTTT.

The rearrangement links TRBV29-1 to TRBJ2-7; D unresolved. Trimming removed 7 bases from V and 0 bases from J, with 10 bases in between. CDR3 size: 12 residues. The germline gives CDR1 SQVTM, CDR2 ANQGSEA. The CDR3 sequence is CSAGPSSYEQYF. In DNA, the CDR3 is TGCAGCGCCGGCCCCAGCTCCTACGAGCAGTACTTC.

The rearrangement uses TRBV10-3 and TRBJ2-1; no firm D call. V lost 4 bases to trimming and J lost 2 bases, with 12 bases between them. CDR3 length: 15 residues. The germline V gene has CDR1 ENHRY and CDR2 SYGVKD. The CDR3 protein is CAISVLGSTYNEQFF. Here the CDR3 DNA reads TGTGCCATCAGTGTCCTCGGGTCAACCTACAATGAGCAGTTCTTC.

This chain links TRBV7-2 with TRBJ1-6; D is unclear. The V end was cut by 3 bases, the J end by 5 bases, with 8 bases between. CDR1 is SGHTA and CDR2 is FQGNSA in the germline V gene. The CDR3 runs to 14 residues. CDR3 region: CASSFEQHNSPLHF. CDR3 DNA: TGTGCCAGCAGCTTCGAACAGCATAATTCACCCCTCCACTTT.

The chain carries TRBV11-3 and TRBJ2-1; 8 bases are a match to TRBD2. The CDR3 runs to 14 residues. Per germline, CDR1 SGHNT and CDR2 YENEEA. J gave up 9 bases and V 4 bases, and 8 bases lay outside the gene matches. CDR3 sequence: CASSSEVAGGEQFF. The DNA for the CDR3 is TGTGCCAGCAGCTCTGAGGTCGCGGGGGGTGAGCAGTTCTTC.

On this clone: Germline and junction disagree at one end, which may indicate a read error. The gene calls are TRBV2 and TRBJ2-1, with 11 bases fitting TRBD2. CDR3 length: 15 residues. Germline V gene lookup returns CDR1 SNHLY and CDR2 FYNNEI. This CDR3 reads CASREGTSGPRGQFF. CDR3 nucleotide sequence: TGTGCCAGCAGGGAAGGGACTAGCGGTCCAAGGGGGCAGTTCTTC. Drawing the rest from reference TRBV2 and TRBJ2-1, the complete variable domain is EPEVTQTPSHQVTQMGQEVILRCVPISNHLYFYWYRQILGQKVEFLVSFYNNEISEKSEIFDDQFSVERPDGSNFTLKIRSTKLEDSAMYFCASREGTSGPRGQFFGPGTRLTVL.

The table lists this clone with a count of one. The CDR3 spells CASKSREGNQPQHF. The DNA of the CDR3 is TGTGCCAGCAAGTCGAGGGAGGGCAATCAGCCCCAGCATTTT. The V gene is TRBV6-5, the J gene TRBJ1-5; D gene uncertain. Trimming shortened V by 7 bases and J by 2 bases, and 12 bases separated the two germline ends. From germline, CDR1 is MNHEY and CDR2 SVGAGI. The CDR3 has 14 residues.

The chain is built from TRBV3-1 (or the pseudogene TRBV3-2) and TRBJ1-2, with a possible D match to TRBD1 (5 bases). Trimming shortened V by 4 bases and J by 7 bases, and 13 bases separated the two germline ends. This CDR3 has 13 residues. CDR1 LGHDT and CDR2 YNNKEL come from the germline V gene (reference sequence). In DNA form, the CDR3 reads TGTGCCAGCAGCCCGGGGTCGGGGGGTGGCTACACCTTC. It specifies CASSPGSGGGYTF.

The chain employs TRBV6-5 and TRBJ2-7; 8 bases map to TRBD1. The CDR3 loop spans 14 amino acids. With 8 bases clipped from V and 2 bases from J, the junction kept 8 bases outside the gene matches. The germline gives CDR1 MNHEY, CDR2 SVGAGI. The CDR3 DNA follows: TGTGCCAGCCGCCTAGGACAGGGAACCTACGAGCAGTACTTC. As protein: CASRLGQGTYEQYF.